This T cell receptor beta chain was sequenced for a study of shared clonotypes between healthy human individuals. Sequencing was performed on unsorted PBMC DNA using ten immunoSEQ deep assay plates. The assay was immunoSEQ multiplex PCR, and TCRdb's table has in-frame clones only and misses some. The table records more than 400,000 clones, over 70% of them present only once. Germline assignment: CDR1 SGHNT and CDR2 YYREEE (reference sequence). The CDR3 covers 11 residues. V was cut by 2 bases and J by 3 bases, with 0 bases left in between. Of note for this clone: A much larger clone differs from this one at a single base, so this may be a read error.

The J gene is TRBJ2-1, the V gene TRBV5-4; D is ambiguous. The sequencing sample was made of PBMCs. This TCR was sampled from a woman between 35 and 50 years old in good health. Some clones in this sample may be carry-over from other donors' samples. The CDR3 is CASSFYNEQFF. The DNA of the CDR3 is TGTGCCAGCAGCTTCTACAATGAGCAGTTCTTC. The variable domain in full, completed from reference TRBV5-4 and TRBJ2-1, reads ETGVTQSPTHLIKTRGQQVTLRCSSQSGHNTVSWYQQALGQGPQFIFQYYREEENGRGNFPPRFSGLQFPNYSSELNVNALELDDSALYLCASSFYNEQFFGPGTRLTVL.